This entry concerns a single TCR beta chain. Its antigen remains unknown. Mismatch with germline at one junction end may stem from a read error. The source of the sample is a study of cytomegalovirus exposure and HLA in healthy donors. Germline CDR1 LNHDA, CDR2 SQIVND (reference sequence). The CDR3 covers 19 residues. PCR primers comprised 60 Vbeta and 13 Jbeta primers. Clones were read by immunoSEQ multiplex PCR, and TCRdb kept only the in-frame ones, dropping some. Found here are 200,000 to 250,000 clones, roughly 70% of them singletons; the top ten hold 1.8%. Study-wide points: A reported reduction in N-insertions relative to the roughly 710-donor mean was seen in an Asian-associated ancestry cluster in a later analysis. In a later analysis, TCR beta V- and J-gene trimming showed a link to a missense DCLRE1C variant.

The sample taken for sequencing was PBMCs. The genes are TRBV19 and TRBJ2-2; D perhaps matches TRBD2 (6 bases). This receptor was identified in a woman younger than 45 in good health and CMV-seronegative. CDR3 sequence (DNA): TGTGCCAGTACTACAACCGCGGGACTTACCTTAAAATTCACCGGGGAGCCGTTTTTT. As protein: CASTTTAGLTLKFTGEPFF.